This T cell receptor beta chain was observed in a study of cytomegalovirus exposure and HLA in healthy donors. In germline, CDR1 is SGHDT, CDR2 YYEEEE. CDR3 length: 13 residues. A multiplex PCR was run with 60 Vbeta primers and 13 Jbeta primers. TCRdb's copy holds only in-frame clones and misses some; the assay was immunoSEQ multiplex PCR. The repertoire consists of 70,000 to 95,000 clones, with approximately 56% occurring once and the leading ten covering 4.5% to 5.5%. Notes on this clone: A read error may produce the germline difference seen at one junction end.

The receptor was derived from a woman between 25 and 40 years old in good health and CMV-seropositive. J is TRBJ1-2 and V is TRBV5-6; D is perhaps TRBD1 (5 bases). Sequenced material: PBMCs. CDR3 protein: CASRAVGGSGYPF. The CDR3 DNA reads TGTGCCAGCAGGGCAGTGGGGGGATCTGGCTACCCCTTC.